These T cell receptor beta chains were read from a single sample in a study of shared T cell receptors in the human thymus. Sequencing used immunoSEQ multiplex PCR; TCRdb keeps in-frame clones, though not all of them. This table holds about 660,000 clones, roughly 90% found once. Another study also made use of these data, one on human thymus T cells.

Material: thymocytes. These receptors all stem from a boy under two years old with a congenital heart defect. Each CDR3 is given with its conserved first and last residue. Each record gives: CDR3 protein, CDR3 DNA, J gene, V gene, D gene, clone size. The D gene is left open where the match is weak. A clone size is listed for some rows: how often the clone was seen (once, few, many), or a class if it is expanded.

CASNLRTRGDTQYF	TGTGCCAGCAACCTTAGGACCCGAGGGGATACGCAGTATTTT	TRBJ2-3	TRBV7-2	NA	few
CASSSHTRQRGPGNTIYF	TGTGCCAGCAGCTCCCATACCAGGCAGAGAGGGCCTGGAAACACCATATATTTT	TRBJ1-3	TRBV14	NA	NA
CASSLTSQANTEAFF	TGTGCCAGCAGCTTAACGAGCCAGGCGAACACTGAAGCTTTCTTT	TRBJ1-1	TRBV7-3	NA	NA
CASRLAGANPYEQYF	TGTGCCAGCAGACTAGCGGGAGCTAACCCCTACGAGCAGTACTTC	TRBJ2-7	TRBV7-6	TRBD2	NA
CASSLMGQGTHEQYF	TGTGCCAGCAGTTTGATGGGACAGGGGACCCACGAGCAGTACTTC	TRBJ2-7	TRBV28	TRBD1	NA
CATFLPGGRADNEQFF	TGTGCCACCTTCCTTCCAGGCGGGAGGGCCGACAATGAGCAGTTCTTC	TRBJ2-1	TRBV25-1	TRBD2	NA
CAERDSTFYEQYF	TGTGCCGAACGGGACTCGACGTTCTATGAGCAGTACTTC	TRBJ2-7	TRBV6-4	NA	NA
CASSQTRESYGYTF	TGCGCCAGCAGCCAAACCCGGGAGAGCTATGGCTACACCTTC	TRBJ1-2	TRBV4-1	NA	NA
CASSSWANSYNEQFF	TGCGCCAGCAGCTCTTGGGCGAACTCCTACAATGAGCAGTTCTTC	TRBJ2-1	TRBV5-1	NA	NA
CASSPSGQGDYYGYTF	TGTGCCAGTAGCCCTTCGGGACAGGGGGATTACTATGGCTACACCTTC	TRBJ1-2	TRBV19	TRBD1	NA
CASSLNARVFSETQYF	TGTGCCAGCAGCTTAAATGCCAGGGTATTCTCGGAGACCCAGTACTTC	TRBJ2-5	TRBV5-6	NA	NA
CASREGLAAGDTQYF	TGTGCCAGCAGGGAGGGACTAGCGGCAGGAGATACGCAGTATTTT	TRBJ2-3	TRBV27	TRBD2	NA
CASSWTSGRAVHEQYF	TGTGCCAGCAGTTGGACTAGCGGGAGGGCCGTCCACGAGCAGTACTTC	TRBJ2-7	TRBV6-6	TRBD2	NA
CASSPRGQPQHF	TGTGCCAGCAGTCCAAGGGGTCAGCCCCAGCATTTT	TRBJ1-5	TRBV27	NA	NA
CASSFKRPQETQYF	TGTGCCAGCAGCTTTAAGCGGCCCCAAGAGACCCAGTACTTC	TRBJ2-5	TRBV5-6	NA	once
CASSIPQGNPPLGTEAFF	TGTGCCAGTAGTATCCCCCAGGGTAACCCCCCCCTGGGCACTGAAGCTTTCTTT	TRBJ1-1	TRBV19	NA	once
CASRVTGVDKAETQYF	TGTGCCAGCCGCGTGACAGGGGTGGATAAAGCGGAGACCCAGTACTTC	TRBJ2-5	TRBV7-3	TRBD1	NA
CASSLRGLGDQPQHF	TGTGCCAGCAGTCTCAGGGGCTTGGGGGATCAGCCCCAGCATTTT	TRBJ1-5	TRBV4-2	NA	NA
CASRVGTGAGETQYF	TGTGCCAGCAGGGTCGGGACAGGGGCCGGGGAGACCCAGTACTTC	TRBJ2-5	TRBV7-9	TRBD1	NA
CASSFGHSYEQYF	TGTGCCAGCAGTTTTGGCCACTCCTACGAGCAGTACTTC	TRBJ2-7	TRBV28	NA	NA
CATSRGHGGGNGYTF	TGTGCCACCAGCAGAGGTCATGGGGGAGGGAATGGCTACACCTTC	TRBJ1-2	TRBV15	NA	NA
CASIAGQNTEAFF	TGTGCCAGTATTGCGGGCCAGAACACTGAAGCTTTCTTT	TRBJ1-1	TRBV19	NA	NA
CASSQVTKGAGPRCFEQYF	TGCGCCAGCAGCCAAGTTACAAAAGGGGCGGGACCAAGATGTTTCGAGCAGTACTTC	TRBJ2-7	TRBV4-3	NA	NA
CASSHLSDRFYGYTF	TGTGCCAGCAGCCATCTCTCGGACAGGTTTTATGGCTACACCTTC	TRBJ1-2	TRBV4-2	TRBD1	once
CASSRLRLLADTQYF	TGTGCCAGCAGTCGACTTAGACTGTTAGCAGATACGCAGTATTTT	TRBJ2-3	TRBV28	NA	NA
CASSLRKSGEQFF	TGTGCCAGCAGCTTAAGGAAAAGCGGGGAGCAGTTCTTC	TRBJ2-1	TRBV7-3	NA	NA
CASSQDRGLAGEEALRTDTQYF	TGCGCCAGCAGCCAAGATCGGGGTCTAGCGGGAGAAGAGGCACTACGCACAGATACGCAGTATTTT	TRBJ2-3	TRBV4-3	TRBD2	NA
CASSQEGVLHNEQFF	TGCGCCAGCAGCCAAGAGGGAGTTCTACACAATGAGCAGTTCTTC	TRBJ2-1	TRBV4-3	NA	once
CASSLQGAQGYTF	TGTGCCAGCAGTTTACAGGGGGCGCAAGGCTACACCTTC	TRBJ1-2	TRBV6-6	TRBD1	NA
CASKTSGAAGNTIYF	TGTGCCAGCAAGACTAGCGGAGCGGCTGGAAACACCATATATTTT	TRBJ1-3	TRBV6-5	NA	NA
CASSFGQGSYEQYF	TGTGCCAGCAGTTTTGGACAGGGTTCATACGAGCAGTACTTC	TRBJ2-7	TRBV28	TRBD1	NA
CASSQGVTGHTEAFF	TGCGCCAGCAGCCAAGGTGTGACAGGGCACACTGAAGCTTTCTTT	TRBJ1-1	TRBV4-3	TRBD1	NA
CASSLPGTRGDAQHF	TGTGCCAGCAGTTTACCCGGGACGCGGGGGGATGCCCAGCATTTT	TRBJ1-5	TRBV28	NA	NA
CASRPAGGRDRATDTQYF	TGTGCCAGCAGGCCTGCGGGGGGCCGGGACAGGGCCACAGATACGCAGTATTTT	TRBJ2-3	TRBV27	NA	NA
CASSLGGWGNQPQHF	TGTGCCAGCAGCCTAGGGGGCTGGGGCAATCAGCCCCAGCATTTT	TRBJ1-5	TRBV28	TRBD1	NA